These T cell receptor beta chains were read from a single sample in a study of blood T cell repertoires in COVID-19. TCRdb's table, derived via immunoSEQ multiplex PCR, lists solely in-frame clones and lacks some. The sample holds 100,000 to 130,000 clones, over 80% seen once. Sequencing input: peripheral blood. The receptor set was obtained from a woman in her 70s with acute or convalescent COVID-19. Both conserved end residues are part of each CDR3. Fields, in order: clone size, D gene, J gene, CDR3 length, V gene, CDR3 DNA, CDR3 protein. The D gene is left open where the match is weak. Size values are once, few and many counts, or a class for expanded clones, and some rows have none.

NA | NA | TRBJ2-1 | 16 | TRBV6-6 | TGTGCCAGCAGTTCGGTCGGCTACCCCCTAGGTAATGAGCAGTTCTTC | CASSSVGYPLGNEQFF
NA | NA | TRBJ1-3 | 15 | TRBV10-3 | TGTGCCATCAGGCGGACAGTTGACTCTGGAAACACCATATATTTT | CAIRRTVDSGNTIYF
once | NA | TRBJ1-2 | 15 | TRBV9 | TGTGCCAGCAGCGTATCCATTCAACAGGGCGATGGCTACACCTTC | CASSVSIQQGDGYTF
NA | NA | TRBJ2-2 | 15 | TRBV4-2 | TGTGCCAGCAGCCAAGTTTGGGAGTCTCCCGGGGAGCTGTTTTTT | CASSQVWESPGELFF
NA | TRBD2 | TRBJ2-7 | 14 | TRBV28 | TGTGCCAGCAGTGGGACTAGCGGCTCCTACGAGCAGTACTTC | CASSGTSGSYEQYF
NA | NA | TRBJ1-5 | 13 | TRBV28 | TGTGCCAGCGGAGGGGTTATCAATCAGCCCCAGCATTTT | CASGGVINQPQHF
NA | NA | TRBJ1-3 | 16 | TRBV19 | TGTGCCAGTATCCCCCGGGGAGGGTACTCTGGAAACACCATATATTTT | CASIPRGGYSGNTIYF
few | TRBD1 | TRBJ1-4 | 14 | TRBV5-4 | TGTGCCAGCAGCACCGGGACAGACAATGAAAAACTGTTTTTT | CASSTGTDNEKLFF
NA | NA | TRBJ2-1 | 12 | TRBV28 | TGTGCCAGCAGTTTAGGCGGCGGGGAGCAGTTCTTC | CASSLGGGEQFF
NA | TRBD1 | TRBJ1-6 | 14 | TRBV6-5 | TGTGCCAGCAGTTCGGGACAGGGAAATTCACCCCTCCACTTT | CASSSGQGNSPLHF
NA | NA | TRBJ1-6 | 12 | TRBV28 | TGTGCCAGCAGTTTGGAGAACTCACCCCTCCACTTT | CASSLENSPLHF
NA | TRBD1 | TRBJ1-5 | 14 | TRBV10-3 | TGTGCCATCAGTGATACAGGGGGGTATCAGCCCCAGCATTTT | CAISDTGGYQPQHF
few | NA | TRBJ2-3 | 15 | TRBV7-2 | TGTGCCAGCAGCTTAGCATCCGCGGGGAGAGATACGCAGTATTTT | CASSLASAGRDTQYF
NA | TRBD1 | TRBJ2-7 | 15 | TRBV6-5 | TGTGCCAGCACCCCTCGACAGGGGGCTACCTACGAGCAGTACTTC | CASTPRQGATYEQYF
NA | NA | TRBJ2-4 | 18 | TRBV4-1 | TGCGCCAGCAGCCAAGATTCAACGAGGGTCGGAGCCAAAAACATTCAGTACTTC | CASSQDSTRVGAKNIQYF